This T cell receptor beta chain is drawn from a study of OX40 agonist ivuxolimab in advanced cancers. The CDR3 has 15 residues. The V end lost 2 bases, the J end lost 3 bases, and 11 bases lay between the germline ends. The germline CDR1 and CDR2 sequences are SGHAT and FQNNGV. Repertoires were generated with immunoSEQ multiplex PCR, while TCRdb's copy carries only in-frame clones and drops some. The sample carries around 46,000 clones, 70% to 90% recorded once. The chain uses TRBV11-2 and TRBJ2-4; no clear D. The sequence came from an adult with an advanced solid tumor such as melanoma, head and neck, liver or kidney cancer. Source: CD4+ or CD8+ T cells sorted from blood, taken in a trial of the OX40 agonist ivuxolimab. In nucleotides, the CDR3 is TGTGCCAGCAGCTTATGGGGTAACGTCAAAAACATTCAGTACTTC. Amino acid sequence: CASSLWGNVKNIQYF.